One and the same sample provided the 5 T cell receptor beta chains below, sequenced in a study of blood T cell repertoires in COVID-19. The repertoire was sequenced with immunoSEQ multiplex PCR; TCRdb's copy has only in-frame clones and lacks some. The profile shows approximately 310,000 clones, about 89% of them singletons. The sample consisted of peripheral blood. The receptors were gathered from a woman in her forties or fifties who had recovered from COVID-19.

This chain connects TRBV10-1 to TRBJ1-1; 8 bases are a match to TRBD1. V lost 1 base and J lost 10; bases outside the gene matches: 11. The CDR3 extends over 15 amino acids. The germline gives CDR1 WNHNN, CDR2 SYGVQD (reference sequence). Here the CDR3 DNA reads TGCGCCAGCAGTGAGTATGGACAGGGTGCCGGTGGAGCTTTCTTT. Its translation is CASSEYGQGAGGAFF.

The J gene is TRBJ2-7, the V gene TRBV3-1 (or the pseudogene TRBV3-2); D unclear. The germline V gene has CDR1 LGHDT and CDR2 YNNKEL (reference sequence). The CDR3 sequence is 13 residues long. V lost 3 bases to trimming and J lost 5 bases, with 11 bases between them. The CDR3 DNA is TGTGCCAGCAGCCAGCTGACAACCCACGAGCAGTACTTC. Residues: CASSQLTTHEQYF.

The gene calls are TRBV6-6 and TRBJ2-5; tentative D call: TRBD1 (6 bases). Germline CDR1 reads MNHNY; CDR2 reads SVGAGI (reference sequence). The CDR3 is made up of 13 amino acids. V was clipped by 4 bases and J by 3 bases, with 9 bases between them. In nucleotides, the CDR3 is TGTGCCAGCAGTTGGGGGCGGGAAGAGACCCAGTACTTC. Translation gives CASSWGREETQYF.

The chain carries TRBV28 and TRBJ1-6; D not resolved. CDR1 is MDHEN, CDR2 SYDVKM, per germline. V gave up 6 bases and J gave up 6 bases, with 9 bases separating them. The CDR3 is made up of 13 amino acids. The chain's CDR3 is CASRRRSNSPLHF. The CDR3 DNA reads as TGTGCCAGCAGGCGGCGTTCTAATTCACCCCTCCACTTT.

The chain combines TRBV9 with TRBJ2-3; 9 bases match TRBD2. The CDR3 totals 15 residues. Trimming took 5 bases from V and 4 from J; bases not matched to a gene: 8. Germline CDR1 is SGDLS and CDR2 is YYNGEE. The CDR3: CASRRTGLAADTQYF. CDR3 DNA: TGTGCCAGCAGACGGACGGGACTAGCAGCAGATACGCAGTATTTT. The variable domain in full, with the rest retrieved from reference TRBV9 and TRBJ2-3, is DSGVTQTPKHLITATGQRVTLRCSPRSGDLSVYWYQQSLDQGLQFLIQYYNGEERAKGNILERFSAQQFPDLHSELNLSSLELGDSALYFCASRRTGLAADTQYFGPGTRLTVL.